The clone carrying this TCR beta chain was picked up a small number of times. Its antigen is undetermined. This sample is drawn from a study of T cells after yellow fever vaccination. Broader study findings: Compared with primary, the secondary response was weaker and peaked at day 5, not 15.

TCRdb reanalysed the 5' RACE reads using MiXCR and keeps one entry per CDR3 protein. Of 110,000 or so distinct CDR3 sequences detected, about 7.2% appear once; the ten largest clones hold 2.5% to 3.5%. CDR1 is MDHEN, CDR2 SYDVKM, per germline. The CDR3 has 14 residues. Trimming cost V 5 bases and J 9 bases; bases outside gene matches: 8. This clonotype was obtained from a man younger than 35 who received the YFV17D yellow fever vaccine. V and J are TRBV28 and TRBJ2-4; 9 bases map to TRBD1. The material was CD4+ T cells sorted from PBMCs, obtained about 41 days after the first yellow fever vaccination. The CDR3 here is CASSDGQGYSIQYF. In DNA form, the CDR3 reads TGTGCCAGCAGTGATGGACAGGGGTACAGCATTCAGTACTTC.